This T cell receptor (beta chain) was recorded in a study of cytomegalovirus exposure and HLA in healthy donors. Study background: About 80 million unique TCRs from HLA-typed donors were held in an early data release.

Amplification used 60 Vbeta primers and 13 Jbeta primers. The data were produced by immunoSEQ multiplex PCR, yet TCRdb's version contains in-frame clones alone and is incomplete. The table shows approximately 200,000 clones, with approximately 79% occurring only once. Findings of the study overall: In an earlier analysis, in about 530 donors, most V segments appeared productive either ~90% or ~30% of the time. When the data were analyzed later, several of the most significant clusters appeared to be linked to common viral pathogens. The sole available immune exposure information was CMV serostatus.

V was cut by 7 bases and J by 6 bases, with 13 bases left in between. Looked up from germline, CDR1 is MNHNY and CDR2 is SVGAGI (reference sequence). The CDR3 is 12 amino acids. This clone was seen a few times. What it binds is unknown. The chain recombines TRBV6-6 with TRBJ2-7, with D hard to call. Source material: PBMCs. This clonotype was sampled from a woman younger than 35 in good health and CMV-seronegative. CDR3 region: CASMVLGSEQYF. The DNA of the CDR3 is TGTGCCAGCATGGTTCTTGGCAGCGAGCAGTACTTC.